A selection of T cell receptor beta chains follows, all from one sample in a study of T cells in narcolepsy. TCRdb's table, derived via immunoSEQ multiplex PCR, lists solely in-frame clones and lacks some. The data contain around 26,000 clones, approximately 84% of them singletons. Sequenced input: CD45RA- memory CD4+ T cells from PBMCs. Receptor source: a human donor with narcolepsy. Each CDR3 is given with its conserved first and last residue. Each record gives: D gene, V gene, J gene, clone size, CDR3 DNA, CDR3 protein. D genes are given only for firm matches. Some rows mark clone size as missing; the rest say once, few, many or name a class of expanded clone.

>TRBD1|TRBV28|TRBJ2-2|NA
TGTGCCAGCAGTTTGTTTGAGGGACAGGGGACCGGGGAGCTGTTTTTT
CASSLFEGQGTGELFF
>TRBD2|TRBV10-3|TRBJ2-3|NA
TGTGCCATCAGTGCAGGGAGCGGGAGGGCCCCAGATACGCAGTATTTT
CAISAGSGRAPDTQYF
>TRBD2|TRBV9|TRBJ2-1|NA
TGTGCCAGCAGCGCAAGACCCGGGAGCGGGGTCTACAATGAGCAGTTCTTC
CASSARPGSGVYNEQFF
>NA|TRBV19|TRBJ1-1|NA
TGTGCCAGTAGTATAGCCGGGACGGCCAGCGAAGCTTTCTTT
CASSIAGTASEAFF
>NA|TRBV5-1|TRBJ2-7|NA
TGCGCCAGCAGCCCCGGGGCGGGTTTTGCGGAGCAGTACTTC
CASSPGAGFAEQYF
>NA|TRBV2|TRBJ2-7|NA
TGTGCCAGCATTCTAGGGGGGAACTCCTACGAGCAGTACTTC
CASILGGNSYEQYF
>TRBD1|TRBV9|TRBJ2-5|NA
TGTGCCAGCAGCGTTGGGATCCGGGACAGGGAAGAGACCCAGTACTTC
CASSVGIRDREETQYF
>NA|TRBV19|TRBJ1-5|NA
TGTGCCAGTAGTATGTGGGGGGGCGGACAGCCCCAGCATTTT
CASSMWGGGQPQHF
>NA|TRBV14|TRBJ1-5|NA
TGTGCCAGCAGCCAACCCATTAGACCCTATAGCAATCAGCCCCAGCATTTT
CASSQPIRPYSNQPQHF
>TRBD2|TRBV7-9|TRBJ2-2|few
TGTGCCAGCAGCCGCCGACGGGGGGATTTGACCGGGGAGCTGTTTTTT
CASSRRRGDLTGELFF
>NA|TRBV5-4|TRBJ1-4|NA
TGTGCCAGCAGCTTGGAATTGGGAGCAACTAATGAAAAACTGTTTTTT
CASSLELGATNEKLFF
>NA|TRBV29-1|TRBJ1-2|NA
TGCAGCGTTGCTGCAGGGTACACTGGCTACACCTTC
CSVAAGYTGYTF
>NA|TRBV19|TRBJ2-3|NA
TGTGCCAGTAGTAGATCGGGACGGACTAGCACAGATACGCAGTATTTT
CASSRSGRTSTDTQYF
>NA|TRBV6-5|TRBJ2-1|NA
TGTGCCAGCCCCCAGGGCGTAGGGGCGGGAGAGCAGTTCTTC
CASPQGVGAGEQFF
>NA|TRBV14|TRBJ2-1|few
TGTGCCAGCAGCCAAGAAGCTGGCGGCGCCCTTAATGAGCAGTTCTTC
CASSQEAGGALNEQFF
>TRBD2|TRBV7-2|TRBJ2-1|medium-sized
TGTGCCAGCAGCTCAAATCGGGAGGACCCTTCATCCAATGAGCAGTTCTTC
CASSSNREDPSSNEQFF
>TRBD1|TRBV6-6|TRBJ1-5|NA
TGTGCCAGCAGCAGACAGGGTAGTCTCCCCCAGCATTTT
CASSRQGSLPQHF
>TRBD1|TRBV5-6|TRBJ1-5|NA
TGTGCCAGCAGCGTTCTCGTTCAGGGGGTCGCTCAGCCCCAGCATTTT
CASSVLVQGVAQPQHF
>TRBD1|TRBV5-1|TRBJ1-1|NA
TGCGCCAGCAGCTTAACAGGGGCCACTGAAGCTTTCTTT
CASSLTGATEAFF
>TRBD1|TRBV2|TRBJ2-1|few
TGTGCGCAGGGGGCAGCAACCAGGGGTGAGCAGTTCTTC
CAQGAATRGEQFF
>NA|TRBV7-8|TRBJ1-2|NA
TGTGCCAGCACGCCGGACGGGACGGACTATGGCTACACCTTC
CASTPDGTDYGYTF
>TRBD2|TRBV5-1|TRBJ2-7|NA
TGCGCCAGCAGCTCCACTAGCGGGAGGTCAATTGGAGAGCAGTACTTC
CASSSTSGRSIGEQYF
>NA|TRBV21-1|TRBJ2-3|NA
NA
CASSVARGSTDTQYF
>NA|TRBV19|TRBJ1-1|NA
TGTGCCAGTAGTCCCGATCCGGACAGCGTGAACACTGAAGCTTTCTTT
CASSPDPDSVNTEAFF
>TRBD1|TRBV6-6|TRBJ2-1|NA
TGTGCCAGCAGTTGGGACAGGGGATACAATGAGCAGTTCTTC
CASSWDRGYNEQFF
>TRBD1|TRBV6-5|TRBJ1-6|NA
TGTGCCAGCAGTTGGGACAGGGTTGATTCACCCCTCCACTTT
CASSWDRVDSPLHF
>TRBD2|TRBV7-8|TRBJ2-1|NA
TGTGCCAGCAGCTTATATGGCGGGGGGAACAATGAGCAGTTCTTC
CASSLYGGGNNEQFF
>TRBD2|TRBV28|TRBJ2-3|NA
TGTGCCAGCAGTCCTACGACTAGCGGCTACACAGATACGCAGTATTTT
CASSPTTSGYTDTQYF
>TRBD1|TRBV6-1|TRBJ2-7|NA
TGTGCCAGCAGTCGCGGACAGGGGCTCTACGAGCAGTACTTC
CASSRGQGLYEQYF
>NA|TRBV7-9|TRBJ2-1|NA
TGTGCCAGCAGCCGCAGCGGGAAGGGGGGGAATGAGCAGTTCTTC
CASSRSGKGGNEQFF
>NA|TRBV7-8|TRBJ2-3|NA
TGTGCCAGCAGCTTGGCCCTAAGCGACACAGATACGCAGTATTTT
CASSLALSDTDTQYF
>NA|TRBV5-8|TRBJ2-3|NA
TGTGCCAGCAGCTTGGCAACCGGCTTGAGCACAGATACGCAGTATTTT
CASSLATGLSTDTQYF
>NA|TRBV20-1|TRBJ2-3|NA
TGCAGCTCCAAGAACACAGATACGCAGTATTTT
CSSKNTDTQYF
>NA|TRBV27|TRBJ1-5|NA
TGTGCCAGCCGAATGACGGTCAATCAGCCCCAGCATTTT
CASRMTVNQPQHF
>TRBD1|TRBV11-2|TRBJ2-7|NA
TGTGCCAGCAGCTTAGAACAGACAGGGCGCCAGTACTTC
CASSLEQTGRQYF